The 3 T cell receptor beta chains below all came from one sample that was sequenced in a study of T cell responses to AZD1222 COVID-19 vaccine. The data were produced by immunoSEQ multiplex PCR, yet TCRdb's version contains in-frame clones alone and is incomplete. The data contain about 150,000 clones, about 90% of them seen just once; the ten biggest clones take up about 3.5%. Sequenced here: peripheral blood, sampled 28 days after the second AZD1222 dose. The receptor source for this set is an adult who received the AZD1222 COVID-19 vaccine.

The chain is built from TRBV7-2 and TRBJ2-3, with a weak D call TRBD2 (5 bases). V lost 2 bases and J lost 6, with 9 bases in between. This CDR3 has 13 residues. Germline V gene sequence: CDR1 SGHTA, CDR2 FQGNSA. CDR3 nucleotide sequence: TGTGCCAGCAGCTTAACTAGAGATGATACGCAGTATTTT. It translates to CASSLTRDDTQYF.

The chain uses TRBV10-3 and TRBJ1-2; D not certain. The CDR3 extends over 13 amino acids. Germline lookup yields CDR1 ENHRY and CDR2 SYGVKD. Trimming removed 3 bases from V and 5 bases from J, with 10 bases in between. CDR3 DNA: TGTGCCATCAGTGAATTAGGGTGGTATGGCTACACCTTC. Encoded protein: CAISELGWYGYTF.

The chain is built from TRBV19 and TRBJ2-1, with 12 bases matching TRBD1. The ends lost 5 bases at V and 9 bases at J; junction bases unmatched: 8. Germline V gives CDR1 LNHDA, CDR2 SQIVND (reference sequence). This CDR3 has 15 amino acids. This CDR3 is CASSQTGQGAAEQFF. DNA of the CDR3: TGTGCCAGTAGTCAGACGGGACAGGGGGCGGCTGAGCAGTTCTTC.